Below, 17 T cell receptor beta chains from the same sample are listed, as sequenced in a study of blood T cell repertoires in COVID-19. Data came from immunoSEQ multiplex PCR; TCRdb stores just in-frame clones and leaves some out. This sample has about 150,000 clones, with 84% found just once. Sequencing was done on a sample of peripheral blood. The receptor source for this set is a woman over 75 with COVID-19, enrolled during active disease.

The chain joins TRBV29-1 to TRBJ1-1, with 9 bases lining up with TRBD1. Germline CDR1 SQVTM, CDR2 ANQGSEA. CDR3 size: 15 residues. V was pared by 8 bases and J by 3 bases, with 13 bases of the junction left unmatched. The CDR3 region has the DNA TGCAGCTCCAAAGGGGGGGGACAGGGCTACACTGAAGCTTTCTTT. Amino acid sequence: CSSKGGGQGYTEAFF.

This chain connects TRBV10-1 to TRBJ1-2, with D possibly matching TRBD1 (6 bases). The ends were cut back, 2 bases at V and 3 bases at J, with 7 bases in the middle. The CDR3 has 13 amino acids. Germline V gives CDR1 WNHNN, CDR2 SYGVQD (reference sequence). CDR3 amino acids: CASSERQDYGYTF. CDR3 bases: TGCGCCAGCAGTGAGCGACAGGACTATGGCTACACCTTC.

The rearrangement joins TRBV25-1 to TRBJ1-4; D uncertain. In germline, CDR1 is MGHDK, CDR2 SYGVNS. CDR3 size: 11 residues. V gave up 7 bases and J gave up 4 bases, with 4 bases separating them. The CDR3 nucleotides are TGTGCCAGCACGGGTAATGAAAAACTGTTTTTT. This translates into CASTGNEKLFF. The full variable domain, rest sourced from reference TRBV25-1 and TRBJ1-4, is EADIYQTPRYLVIGTGKKITLECSQTMGHDKMYWYQQDPGMELHLIHYSYGVNSTEKGDLSSESTVSRIRTEHFPLTLESARPSHTSQYLCASTGNEKLFFGSGTQLSVL.

The CDR3: CASSLFKGSTEAFF. The CDR3 DNA reads as TGTGCCAGCAGCTTATTTAAGGGGTCCACTGAAGCTTTCTTT. V gene TRBV11-2 combines with J gene TRBJ1-1; a possible D gene is TRBD1 (5 bases). Trimming removed 2 bases at V and 4 bases at J, with 11 bases between. Germline-derived CDR1 and CDR2 are SGHAT and FQNNGV. CDR3 length equals 14 residues. Supplemented by reference TRBV11-2 and TRBJ1-1, the full variable domain reads EAGVAQSPRYKIIEKRQSVAFWCNPISGHATLYWYQQILGQGPKLLIQFQNNGVVDDSQLPKDRFSAERLKGVDSTLKIQPAKLEDSAVYLCASSLFKGSTEAFFGQGTRLTVV.

The rearrangement links TRBV19 to TRBJ1-4, with 9 bases identical to TRBD1. Trimming cost V 8 bases and J 8 bases; bases outside gene matches: 6. The V gene's germline CDR1 is LNHDA and CDR2 SQIVND (reference sequence). CDR3 size: 13 residues. The CDR3, as DNA: TGTGCCAGTTCAGGACAGGGGCGCGAAAAACTGTTTTTT. Translating gives CASSGQGREKLFF.

The chain joins TRBV2 to TRBJ2-3; no clear D gene. Trimming cost V 7 bases and J 8 bases, with 13 bases left between them. CDR3 length: 12 amino acids. Germline CDR1 SNHLY, CDR2 FYNNEI. The CDR3 spells CASNIDIGTQYF. The CDR3 DNA is TGTGCCAGCAACATTGACATCGGTACGCAGTATTTT.

This chain connects TRBV2 to TRBJ1-1; TRBD1 might be the D (6 bases). The germline V gene encodes CDR1 SNHLY and CDR2 FYNNEI. The germline V and J ends were trimmed by 6 bases and 4 bases, with 12 bases remaining between them. The CDR3 totals 13 residues. The CDR3 nucleotides read TGTGCCAGCAGGGACAGATCCCCCACTGAAGCTTTCTTT. Protein: CASRDRSPTEAFF.

The DNA of the CDR3 is TGTGCCAGCAGCTTGGCCCCGGGGAGCTCCTACGAGCAGTACTTC. Translated, it gives CASSLAPGSSYEQYF. The J gene is TRBJ2-7, the V gene TRBV5-4, with D perhaps TRBD2 (5 bases). Per the germline V gene, CDR1 is SGHNT and CDR2 is YYREEE (reference sequence). Trimming stripped 0 bases from V and 0 bases from J, with 10 bases between. The CDR3 has 15 residues.

This clone was seen a single time. The CDR3 coding sequence is TGTGCCAGCAGCTTAATGCCAGCGGGGCGGCTTGAGCAGTTCTTC. This encodes CASSLMPAGRLEQFF. The V and J genes are TRBV7-9 and TRBJ2-1; TRBD2 matches at 7 bases. The CDR3 spans 15 residues. The V gene's germline CDR1 is SEHNR and CDR2 FQNEAQ (reference sequence). The trim removed 2 bases at V and 9 bases at J, leaving 10 bases unmatched.

The chain joins TRBV18 to TRBJ2-2; TRBD2 might be the D (6 bases). The V gene's germline CDR1 is KGHSH and CDR2 LQKENI. The CDR3 is 16 amino acids. The ends were cut back, 3 bases at V and 4 bases at J, with 15 bases in the middle. The CDR3 DNA reads as TGTGCCAGCTCACCCTCCCTAGCGCAACTCACCGGGGAGCTGTTTTTT. It is translated as CASSPSLAQLTGELFF.

The chain recombines TRBV9 with TRBJ1-2; TRBD1 might be the D (6 bases). Germline V CDR1 and CDR2: SGDLS, YYNGEE. The V gene lost 4 bases and the J gene lost 5 bases, with 15 bases spanning the gap. The CDR3 is 14 amino acids. In nucleotides, the CDR3 is TGTGCCAGCAGCCCCCCAGGGGAAGGATATGGCTACACCTTC. This codes for CASSPPGEGYGYTF.

The chain recombines TRBV30 with TRBJ2-1; no clear D. The CDR3 sequence is 14 residues long. The germline gives CDR1 GTSNPN, CDR2 SVGIG (reference sequence). The V end was cut by 0 bases, the J end by 5 bases, with 11 bases between. The CDR3 DNA reads TGTGCCTGGAGTGTAGTTGCGCGAGACAATGAGCAGTTCTTC. Translated, it gives CAWSVVARDNEQFF.

The table lists this clone with a few counts. The rearrangement uses TRBV2 and TRBJ1-2; TRBD1 is a possible D gene (5 bases). This CDR3 is 15 amino acids long. V was pared by 4 bases and J by 4 bases, with 16 bases between. The germline V gene has CDR1 SNHLY and CDR2 FYNNEI. The CDR3: CASSGSGTVGYGYTF. The CDR3 bases are TGTGCCAGCAGTGGTAGCGGGACCGTTGGCTATGGCTACACCTTC.

The chain links TRBV5-1 to TRBJ2-1, with 12 nucleotides matching TRBD2. The ends lost 4 bases at V and 2 bases at J; junction bases unmatched: 7. The CDR3 loop spans 17 amino acids. Germline values: CDR1 SGHRS, CDR2 YFSETQ. CDR3 region: CASSQILAGGTYNEQFF. The CDR3 bases are TGCGCCAGCAGCCAAATACTAGCGGGAGGTACCTACAATGAGCAGTTCTTC. The full variable domain, completed using reference TRBV5-1 and TRBJ2-1, is KAGVTQTPRYLIKTRGQQVTLSCSPISGHRSVSWYQQTPGQGLQFLFEYFSETQRNKGNFPGRFSGRQFSNSRSEMNVSTLELGDSALYLCASSQILAGGTYNEQFFGPGTRLTVL.

In DNA, the CDR3 is TGTGCCAGCTCACCATGGGGGACTAGCGGCATCCAGAGCTCCTACAATGAGCAGTTCTTC. It is translated as CASSPWGTSGIQSSYNEQFF. This rearrangement joins TRBV18 to TRBJ2-1; 11 bases match TRBD2. Germline V gene lookup returns CDR1 KGHSH and CDR2 LQKENI. Losses at the gene ends were 2 bases for V and 0 bases for J; bases not matched to a gene: 12. The CDR3 has 20 amino acids.

The chain employs TRBV21-1 and TRBJ2-7; the table calls TRBD1, which could not be checked here. TRBV21-1 is annotated as a pseudogene. The CDR3 loop spans 15 amino acids. CDR3 nucleotide sequence: TGTGCCAGCAGCATATACAGGGGTATTGTCTACGAGCAGTACTTC. Its translation: CASSIYRGIVYEQYF.

The chain uses TRBV7-3 and TRBJ2-3; the match to TRBD1 covers 9 bases. V was clipped by 5 bases and J by 3 bases; unmatched bases: 6. Per the germline V gene, CDR1 is SGHTA and CDR2 is FQGTGA. The CDR3 totals 15 residues. The CDR3 bases are TGTGCCAGCAGCCCGGACAGGGGAAGAACAGATACGCAGTATTTT. Protein: CASSPDRGRTDTQYF.